The present T cell receptor (beta chain) was sequenced within a study of T cells in localized non-small cell lung cancer. The study's findings and limits: Elevated blood T cell density was associated with longer overall survival.

In its sample, this clone is medium-sized. The target antigen is unknown. Germline loops: CDR1 MNHGY, CDR2 SAAAGT. With 5 bases clipped from V and 7 bases from J, the junction kept 10 bases outside the gene matches. The CDR3 is made up of 14 amino acids. The assay was immunoSEQ multiplex PCR, and TCRdb's table has in-frame clones only and misses some. The sample holds about 2,000 clones; less than 30% are singletons and the top ten take around 23%. This specimen consisted of lung tumor tissue, obtained before any cancer treatment. This receptor was taken from a man aged 40 to 75 with stage II lung adenocarcinoma. This chain uses TRBV6-8 with TRBJ2-5, with TRBD1 matching 7 bases. CDR3 in DNA: TGTGCCAGCAGTCCCCAGGGGGAGAGTACGACCCAGTACTTC. This sequence encodes CASSPQGESTTQYF.